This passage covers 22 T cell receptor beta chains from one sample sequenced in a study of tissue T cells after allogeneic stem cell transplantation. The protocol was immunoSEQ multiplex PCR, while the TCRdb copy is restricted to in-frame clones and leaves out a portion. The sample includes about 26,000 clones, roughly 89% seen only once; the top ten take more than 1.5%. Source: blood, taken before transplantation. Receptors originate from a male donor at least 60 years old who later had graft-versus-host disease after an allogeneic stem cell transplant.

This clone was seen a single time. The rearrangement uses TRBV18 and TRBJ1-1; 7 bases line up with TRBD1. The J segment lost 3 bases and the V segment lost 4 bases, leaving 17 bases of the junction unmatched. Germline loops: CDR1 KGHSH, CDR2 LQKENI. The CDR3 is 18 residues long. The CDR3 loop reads CASSQSWGTAVGYTEAFF. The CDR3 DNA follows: TGTGCCAGCTCACAATCCTGGGGGACAGCGGTGGGGTACACTGAAGCTTTCTTT.

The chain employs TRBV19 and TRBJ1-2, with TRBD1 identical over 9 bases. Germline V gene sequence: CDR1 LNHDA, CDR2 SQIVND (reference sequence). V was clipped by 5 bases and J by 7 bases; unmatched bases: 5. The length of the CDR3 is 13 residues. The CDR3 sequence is CASSPGQGTGYTF. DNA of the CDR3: TGTGCCAGTAGTCCGGGACAGGGAACTGGCTACACCTTC.

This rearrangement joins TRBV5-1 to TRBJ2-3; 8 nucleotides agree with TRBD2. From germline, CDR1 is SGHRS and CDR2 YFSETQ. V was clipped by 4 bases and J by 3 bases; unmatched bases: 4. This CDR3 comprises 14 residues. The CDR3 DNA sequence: TGCGCCAGCAGCCCGGGGGGGCCAACAGATACGCAGTATTTT. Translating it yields CASSPGGPTDTQYF. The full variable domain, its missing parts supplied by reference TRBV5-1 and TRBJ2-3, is KAGVTQTPRYLIKTRGQQVTLSCSPISGHRSVSWYQQTPGQGLQFLFEYFSETQRNKGNFPGRFSGRQFSNSRSEMNVSTLELGDSALYLCASSPGGPTDTQYFGPGTRLTVL.

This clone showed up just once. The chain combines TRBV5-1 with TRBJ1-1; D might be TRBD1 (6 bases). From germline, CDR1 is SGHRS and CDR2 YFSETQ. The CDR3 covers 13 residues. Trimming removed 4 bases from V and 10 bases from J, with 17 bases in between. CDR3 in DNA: TGCGCCAGCAGCCAGGGGCAGGCCATTGGAGCTTTCTTT. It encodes CASSQGQAIGAFF.

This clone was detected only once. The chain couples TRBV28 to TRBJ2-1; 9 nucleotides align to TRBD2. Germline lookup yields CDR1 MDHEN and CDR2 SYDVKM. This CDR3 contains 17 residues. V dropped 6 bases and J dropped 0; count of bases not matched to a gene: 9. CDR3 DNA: TGTGCCAGCAGGTATAGACTTAGCGGGAGCTCCTACAATGAGCAGTTCTTC. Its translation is CASRYRLSGSSYNEQFF.

CDR3 coding DNA: TGTGCCAGCAGTTTGACCCAGGGTGAAGCTTTCTTT. It yields the protein CASSLTQGEAFF. The rearrangement joins TRBV28 to TRBJ1-1; weak D call: TRBD1 (5 bases). This CDR3 region has 12 residues. V was shortened by 3 bases and J by 7 bases, with 9 bases between the two germline ends. The V gene's germline CDR1 is MDHEN and CDR2 SYDVKM.

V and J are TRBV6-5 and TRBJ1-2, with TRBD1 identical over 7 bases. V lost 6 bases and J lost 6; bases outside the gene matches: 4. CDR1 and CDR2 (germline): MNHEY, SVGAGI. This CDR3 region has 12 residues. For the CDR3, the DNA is TGTGCCAGCAGAGACAGGGTAGATGGCTACACCTTC. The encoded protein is CASRDRVDGYTF.

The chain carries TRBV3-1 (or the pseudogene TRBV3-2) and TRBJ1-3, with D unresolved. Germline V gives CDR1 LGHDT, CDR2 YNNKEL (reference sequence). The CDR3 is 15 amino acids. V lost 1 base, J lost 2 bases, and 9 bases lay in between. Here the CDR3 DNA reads TGTGCCAGCAGCCAAGGGCCCGGGGCTGGAAACACCATATATTTT. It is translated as CASSQGPGAGNTIYF.

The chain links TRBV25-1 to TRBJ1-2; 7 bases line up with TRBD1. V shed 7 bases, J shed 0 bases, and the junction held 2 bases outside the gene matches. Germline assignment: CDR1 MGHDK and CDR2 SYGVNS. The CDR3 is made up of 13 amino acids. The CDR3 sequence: CASTGTANYGYTF. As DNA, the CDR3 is TGTGCCAGCACTGGGACAGCTAACTATGGCTACACCTTC.

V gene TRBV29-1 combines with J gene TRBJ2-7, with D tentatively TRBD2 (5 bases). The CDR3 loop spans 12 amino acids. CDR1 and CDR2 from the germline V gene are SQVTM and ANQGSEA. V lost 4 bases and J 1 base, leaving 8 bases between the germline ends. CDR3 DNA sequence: TGCAGCGTTGGGGAGCGTTCCTACGAGCAGTACTTC. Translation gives CSVGERSYEQYF.

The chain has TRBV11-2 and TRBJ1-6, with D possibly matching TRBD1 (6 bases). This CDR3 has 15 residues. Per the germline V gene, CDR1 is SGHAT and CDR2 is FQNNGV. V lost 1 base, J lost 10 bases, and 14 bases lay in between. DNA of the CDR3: TGTGCCAGCAGCTTAGCAGGGCAGGGGAAATCACCCCTCCACTTT. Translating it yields CASSLAGQGKSPLHF.

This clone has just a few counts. CDR3 coding DNA: TGCGCCAGCAGCTCGGGGACAGGGCGAGAAAAACTGTTTTTT. Its translation: CASSSGTGREKLFF. The chain joins TRBV5-1 to TRBJ1-4; 9 bases fit TRBD1. CDR1 and CDR2 (germline): SGHRS, YFSETQ. The CDR3 is made up of 14 amino acids. V lost 3 bases to trimming and J lost 8 bases; unmatched junction nucleotides: 5.

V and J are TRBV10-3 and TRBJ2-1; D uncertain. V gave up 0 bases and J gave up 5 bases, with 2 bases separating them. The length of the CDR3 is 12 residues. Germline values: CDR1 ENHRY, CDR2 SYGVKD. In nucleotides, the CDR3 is TGTGCCATCAGTGAGTCAGACAATGAGCAGTTCTTC. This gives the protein CAISESDNEQFF.

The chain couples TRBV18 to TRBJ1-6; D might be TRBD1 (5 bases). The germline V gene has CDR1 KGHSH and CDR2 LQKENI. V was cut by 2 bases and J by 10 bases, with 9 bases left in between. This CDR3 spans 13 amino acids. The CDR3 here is CASSPGAYSPLHF. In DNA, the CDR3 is TGTGCCAGCTCACCAGGGGCGTACTCACCCCTCCACTTT.

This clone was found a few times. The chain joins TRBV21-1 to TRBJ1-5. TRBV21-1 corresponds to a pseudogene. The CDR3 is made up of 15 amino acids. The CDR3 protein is CASPAVQRVFQPQHF. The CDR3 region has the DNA TGTGCCAGTCCGGCGGTACAGAGGGTTTTTCAGCCCCAGCATTTT.

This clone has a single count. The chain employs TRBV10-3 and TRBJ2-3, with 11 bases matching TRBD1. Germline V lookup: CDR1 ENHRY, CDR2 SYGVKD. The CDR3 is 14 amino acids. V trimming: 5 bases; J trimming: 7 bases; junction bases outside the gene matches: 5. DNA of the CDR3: TGTGCCATCAGTCTGGGACAGGGGGTGAATACGCAGTATTTT. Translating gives CAISLGQGVNTQYF.

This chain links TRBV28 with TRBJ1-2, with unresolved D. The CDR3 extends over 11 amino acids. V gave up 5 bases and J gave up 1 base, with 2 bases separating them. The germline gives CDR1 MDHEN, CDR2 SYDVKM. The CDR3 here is CASSINYGYTF. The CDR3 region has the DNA TGTGCCAGCAGTATTAACTATGGCTACACCTTC.

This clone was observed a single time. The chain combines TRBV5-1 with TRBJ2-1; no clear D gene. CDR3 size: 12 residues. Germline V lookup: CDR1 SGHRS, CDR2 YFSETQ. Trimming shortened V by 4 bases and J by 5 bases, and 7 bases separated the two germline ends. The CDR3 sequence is CASSLDNNEQFF. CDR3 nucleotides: TGCGCCAGCAGCCTAGATAACAATGAGCAGTTCTTC.

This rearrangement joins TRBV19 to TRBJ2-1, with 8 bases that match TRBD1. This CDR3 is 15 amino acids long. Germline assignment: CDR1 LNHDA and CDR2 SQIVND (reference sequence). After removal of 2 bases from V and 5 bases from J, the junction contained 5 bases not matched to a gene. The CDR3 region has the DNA TGTGCCAGTAGTATACGGACAGGGTTCGACAATGAGCAGTTCTTC. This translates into CASSIRTGFDNEQFF.

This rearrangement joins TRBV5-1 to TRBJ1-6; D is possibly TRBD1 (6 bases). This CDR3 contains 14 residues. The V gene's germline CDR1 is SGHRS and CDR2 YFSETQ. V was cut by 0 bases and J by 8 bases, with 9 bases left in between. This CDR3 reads CASSLGQEYSPLHF. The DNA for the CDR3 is TGCGCCAGCAGCTTGGGACAGGAATATTCACCCCTCCACTTT.

CDR3 DNA: TGTGCCAGCGCCGCCGAGACCCAGTACTTC. Its protein product is CASAAETQYF. The V gene is TRBV11-1, the J gene TRBJ2-5, with D uncertain. Germline V gene sequence: CDR1 SGHAT, CDR2 FQDESV (reference sequence). Trimming stripped 8 bases from V and 5 bases from J, with 6 bases between. This CDR3 contains 10 residues.

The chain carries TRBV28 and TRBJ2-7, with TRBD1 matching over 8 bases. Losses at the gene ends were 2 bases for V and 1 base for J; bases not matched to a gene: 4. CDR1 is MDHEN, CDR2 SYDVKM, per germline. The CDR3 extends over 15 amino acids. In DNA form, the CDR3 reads TGTGCCAGCAGTTTACAATGGGACAGGTCCTACGAGCAGTACTTC. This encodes CASSLQWDRSYEQYF. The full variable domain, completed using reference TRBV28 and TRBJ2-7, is DVKVTQSSRYLVKRTGEKVFLECVQDMDHENMFWYRQDPGLGLRLIYFSYDVKMKEKGDIPEGYSVSREKKERFSLILESASTNQTSMYLCASSLQWDRSYEQYFGPGTRLTVT.